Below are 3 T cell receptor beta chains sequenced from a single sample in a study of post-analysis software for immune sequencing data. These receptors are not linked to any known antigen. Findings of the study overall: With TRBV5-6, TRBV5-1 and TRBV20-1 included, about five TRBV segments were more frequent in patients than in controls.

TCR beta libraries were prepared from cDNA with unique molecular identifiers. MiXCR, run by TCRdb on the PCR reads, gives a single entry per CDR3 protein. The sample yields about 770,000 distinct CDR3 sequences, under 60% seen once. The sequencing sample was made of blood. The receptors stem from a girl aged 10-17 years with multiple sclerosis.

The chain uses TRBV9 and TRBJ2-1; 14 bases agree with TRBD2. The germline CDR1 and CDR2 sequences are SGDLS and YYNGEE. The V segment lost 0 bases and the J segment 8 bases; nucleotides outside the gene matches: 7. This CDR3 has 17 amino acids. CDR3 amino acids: CASSVGRLAGGPDEQFF. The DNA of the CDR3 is TGTGCCAGCAGCGTAGGACGACTAGCGGGAGGGCCTGATGAGCAGTTCTTC.

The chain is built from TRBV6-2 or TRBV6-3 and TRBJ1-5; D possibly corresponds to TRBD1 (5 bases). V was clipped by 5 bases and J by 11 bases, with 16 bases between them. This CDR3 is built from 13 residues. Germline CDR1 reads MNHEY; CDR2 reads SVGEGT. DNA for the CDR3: TGTGCCAGCAGTAGGGCCTCTCAGGGTGCCCAGCATTTT. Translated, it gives CASSRASQGAQHF.

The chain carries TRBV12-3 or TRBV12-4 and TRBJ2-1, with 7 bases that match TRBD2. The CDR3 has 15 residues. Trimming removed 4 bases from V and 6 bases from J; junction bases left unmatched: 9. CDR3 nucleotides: TGTGCCAGCAGTTCCTTCCGACTAGCAGGCAATGAGCAGTTCTTC. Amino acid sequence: CASSSFRLAGNEQFF.